The clone carrying this T cell receptor beta chain was counted many times. Its target is not known. The CDR3 is made up of 16 amino acids. Germline CDR1 reads SEHNR; CDR2 reads FQNEAQ (reference sequence). Trimming left V 5 bases short and J 6 bases short, with 20 bases between. This sample was included in a study of T cells in Graves' hyperthyroidism and ophthalmopathy. Background on the study: Staff took peripheral blood when the initial diagnosis was made, before any treatment began. Findings and caveats of the study: Peripheral blood also featured most of the thyroid clonotypes expanded above 0.001.

Amplified TCR beta CDR3 regions came from RNA transcripts. The HTBI primer set was used in a first-round RT-PCR of the TCR CDR3. TCRdb re-called the multiplex PCR reads with MiXCR, one entry per CDR3 protein. The sample includes a few hundred thousand distinct CDR3 sequences, 15% to 17% of them seen just once. With a duration under 2 months, the hyperthyroidism was newly diagnosed in patients aged 18 to 65. Uncontrolled infection, other autoimmune disease, pregnancy or lactation barred patients from enrollment. The chain uses TRBV7-9 and TRBJ2-1; D is perhaps TRBD2 (6 bases). This clonotype was obtained from a woman between 25 and 40 years old with Graves' hyperthyroidism. Material: blood. In nucleotides, the CDR3 is TGTGCCAGCAGCCCGAAGACTAGTTCGTATCTCAATGAGCAGTTCTTC. This codes for CASSPKTSSYLNEQFF.